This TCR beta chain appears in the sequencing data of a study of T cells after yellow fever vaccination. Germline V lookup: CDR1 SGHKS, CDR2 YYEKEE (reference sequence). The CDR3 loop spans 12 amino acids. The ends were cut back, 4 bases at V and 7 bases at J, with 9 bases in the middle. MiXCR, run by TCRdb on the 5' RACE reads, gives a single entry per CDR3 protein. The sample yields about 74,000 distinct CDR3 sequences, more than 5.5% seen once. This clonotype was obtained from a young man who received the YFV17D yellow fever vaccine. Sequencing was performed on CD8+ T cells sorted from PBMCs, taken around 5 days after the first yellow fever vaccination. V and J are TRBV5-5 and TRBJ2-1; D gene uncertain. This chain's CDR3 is CASSGMGNEQFF. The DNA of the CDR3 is TGTGCCAGCAGCGGAATGGGGAATGAGCAGTTCTTC.